One sample yielded the 9 T cell receptor beta chains listed below, sequenced in a study of blood T cell repertoires in COVID-19. Produced via immunoSEQ multiplex PCR; TCRdb's table is partial and in-frame only. The sample records more than 300,000 clones, about 92% being singletons. The sequencing input was PBMCs or T cells enriched from blood (not recorded which). The receptors stem from a woman in her twenties or thirties who had recovered from COVID-19.

The V gene is TRBV5-4, the J gene TRBJ2-5; TRBD2 agrees at 16 bases. Germline values: CDR1 SGHNT, CDR2 YYREEE (reference sequence). The CDR3 extends over 17 amino acids. V gave up 5 bases and J gave up 5 bases; unmatched junction bases: 9. The CDR3 spells CASSRGLAGGIRETQYF. The CDR3 region has the DNA TGTGCCAGCAGTCGGGGACTAGCGGGGGGGATCCGGGAGACCCAGTACTTC.

This clone was counted once. This rearrangement joins TRBV28 to TRBJ1-2; D might be TRBD1 (6 bases). Germline V gene sequence: CDR1 MDHEN, CDR2 SYDVKM. V lost 2 bases to trimming and J lost 8 bases, with 18 bases between them. The CDR3 is 15 amino acids. The CDR3 sequence is CASSLTYRDYGGYTF. In nucleotides, the CDR3 is TGTGCCAGCAGTTTAACCTACAGGGATTATGGCGGCTACACCTTC.

This clone was picked up one time. The chain has TRBV4-3 and TRBJ1-4; possible D gene TRBD1, 5 bases. Trimming took off 3 bases at V and 7 bases at J, with 15 bases between the two ends. Germline lookup yields CDR1 LGHNA and CDR2 YSLEER. This CDR3 spans 15 amino acids. DNA for the CDR3: TGCGCCAGCAGCCAGAACTGGGGGGGTGCTGAAAAACTGTTTTTT. Protein sequence: CASSQNWGGAEKLFF.

The count of this clone is one. This chain connects TRBV7-6 to TRBJ2-1, with 7 nucleotides matching TRBD2. Germline V gene sequence: CDR1 SGHVS, CDR2 FNYEAQ. Unmatched junction bases numbered 14, after V lost 8 bases and J lost 7 bases. The CDR3 totals 15 residues. The CDR3 coding sequence is TGTGCCAGCTCCACTTGGGGGGGAGTTTCGAATGAGCAGTTCTTC. It encodes CASSTWGGVSNEQFF.

The genes are TRBV2 and TRBJ1-2; 9 bases line up with TRBD1. This CDR3 is built from 18 residues. Per germline, CDR1 SNHLY and CDR2 FYNNEI. Trimming took 1 base from V and 4 from J; bases not matched to a gene: 13. The CDR3 DNA sequence: TGTGCCAGCAGTGAAGGGTGGAGTTTTTACAGGGGGCTCTATGGCTACACCTTC. Encoded protein: CASSEGWSFYRGLYGYTF.

The chain links TRBV30 to TRBJ2-2; D gene unclear. The V and J ends lost 1 base and 4 bases respectively, with 7 bases between them. Looked up from germline, CDR1 is GTSNPN and CDR2 is SVGIG (reference sequence). The CDR3 totals 13 residues. The DNA of the CDR3 is TGTGCCTGGAGTGGCCCGGGCACCGGGGAGCTGTTTTTT. Amino acids: CAWSGPGTGELFF.

The chain has TRBV24-1 and TRBJ2-2; D is ambiguous. The V end was cut by 6 bases, the J end by 1 base, with 8 bases between. CDR3 size: 14 residues. Looked up from germline, CDR1 is KGHDR and CDR2 is SFDVKD. Here the CDR3 DNA reads TGTGCCACCAGTTTAACCGGGAACACCGGGGAGCTGTTTTTT. It codes for CATSLTGNTGELFF.

V and J are TRBV28 and TRBJ1-4; TRBD1 agrees at 7 bases. Unmatched junction bases numbered 14, after V lost 6 bases and J lost 7 bases. The V gene's germline CDR1 is MDHEN and CDR2 SYDVKM. There are 16 residues in the CDR3. The CDR3 sequence: CASSAFPPDRVEKLFF. The DNA for the CDR3 is TGTGCCAGCAGCGCATTCCCCCCTGACAGGGTTGAAAAACTGTTTTTT.

The chain is built from TRBV10-3 and TRBJ1-1; D is uncertain. V gave up 0 bases and J gave up 4 bases, with 9 bases separating them. Germline V lookup: CDR1 ENHRY, CDR2 SYGVKD. CDR3 size: 14 residues. The CDR3 loop reads CAISESIVGTEAFF. The DNA of the CDR3 is TGTGCCATCAGTGAGTCGATAGTTGGCACTGAAGCTTTCTTT.